The 7 T cell receptor beta chains reported below all come from one sample, sequenced in a study of T cell changes during pregnancy in multiple sclerosis. Measured with immunoSEQ multiplex PCR; TCRdb has only the in-frame clones, and not every one. This repertoire shows 30,000 or so clones, approximately 90% found once; its top ten account for around 5.1%. The sequences come from CD8+ T cells from peripheral blood mononuclear cells, collected in the first trimester of pregnancy. These receptors came from a female donor with multiple sclerosis, enrolled in a pregnancy study.

The chain carries TRBV27 and TRBJ2-7; no clear D gene. Looked up from germline, CDR1 is MNHEY and CDR2 is SMNVEV (reference sequence). V lost 1 base, J lost 2 bases, and 6 bases lay in between. The CDR3 contains 13 residues. CDR3 nucleotides: TGTGCCAGCAGTTTATACACCGCCTACGAGCAGTACTTC. This encodes CASSLYTAYEQYF.

CDR3 region: CASSLTPGQPNYGYTF. In DNA, the CDR3 is TGTGCCAGCAGTCTAACCCCGGGACAGCCTAACTATGGCTACACCTTC. V usage is TRBV27 and J usage is TRBJ1-2; 7 bases line up with TRBD1. CDR1 MNHEY and CDR2 SMNVEV come from the germline V gene (reference sequence). J lost 0 bases, V lost 5 bases, and 9 bases had no gene match. CDR3 length: 16 amino acids.

This clone was detected once. The V call is TRBV9, the J call TRBJ1-2; no reliable D call. This CDR3 region has 14 residues. V gave up 6 bases and J gave up 0 bases, with 12 bases separating them. Germline V lookup: CDR1 SGDLS, CDR2 YYNGEE. The CDR3, as DNA: TGTGCCAGCACCCCCGGGTCCGCTAACTATGGCTACACCTTC. Its translation: CASTPGSANYGYTF.

The chain carries TRBV7-9 and TRBJ2-7; no firm D call. Germline V gene lookup returns CDR1 SEHNR and CDR2 FQNEAQ (reference sequence). CDR3 length: 12 amino acids. Deletions cut 1 base from V and 11 bases from J, with 12 bases between. The CDR3 region is CASSLEDLREYF. The DNA for the CDR3 is TGTGCCAGCAGCTTAGAAGACCTTCGGGAGTACTTC.

J is TRBJ2-1 and V is TRBV15; possibly TRBD1 for D (6 bases). Trimming took off 2 bases at V and 8 bases at J, with 13 bases between the two ends. CDR1 LNHNV and CDR2 YYDKDF come from the germline V gene (reference sequence). There are 14 residues in the CDR3. CDR3 protein: CATSRRGSGDEQFF. In DNA, the CDR3 is TGTGCCACCAGCAGACGAGGGTCAGGGGATGAGCAGTTCTTC. Based on the CDR3 plus reference TRBV15 and TRBJ2-1, the full variable domain is DAMVIQNPRYQVTQFGKPVTLSCSQTLNHNVMYWYQQKSSQAPKLLFHYYDKDFNNEADTPDNFQSRRPNTSFCFLDIRSPGLGDTAMYLCATSRRGSGDEQFFGPGTRLTVL.

The chain carries TRBV28 and TRBJ1-3; 7 bases map to TRBD1. The CDR3 consists of 16 residues. The germline CDR1 and CDR2 sequences are MDHEN and SYDVKM. Unmatched junction bases numbered 8, after V lost 5 bases and J lost 1 base. CDR3 DNA: TGTGCCAGCAGTCAAACAGGGGTTGCTTCTGGAAACACCATATATTTT. Amino acids: CASSQTGVASGNTIYF.

V is TRBV5-1 and J is TRBJ2-7; 7 bases are shared with TRBD1. Losses at the gene ends were 0 bases for V and 5 bases for J; bases not matched to a gene: 2. Germline CDR1 is SGHRS and CDR2 is YFSETQ. The CDR3 covers 13 residues. In DNA, the CDR3 is TGCGCCAGCAGCTTGGCCAGGGGGAACGAGCAGTACTTC. The encoded protein is CASSLARGNEQYF.